A selection of T cell receptor beta chains follows, all from one sample in a study of Graves' ophthalmopathy and Graves' hyperthyroidism. Using its own MiXCR run on the multiplex PCR reads, TCRdb lists one record per CDR3 protein. The sample yields around 1.1 million distinct CDR3 sequences, less than 45% seen once. The sequenced material came from peripheral blood or thyroid tissue (not recorded which). These receptors came from an adult man with Graves' hyperthyroidism. The CDR3 runs from the conserved cysteine through the conserved F or W. The size entry is marked missing in some rows and otherwise reads once, few, many or a size class.

CDR3aa: CASRDTYEQYF
v_gene: TRBV2
j_gene: TRBJ2-7
abundance: many

CDR3aa: CSVDRDGTTEAFF
v_gene: TRBV29-1
j_gene: TRBJ1-1
abundance: .

CDR3aa: CASRVTEETQYF
v_gene: TRBV2
j_gene: TRBJ2-5
abundance: .

CDR3aa: CSVRETGTGFPGANVLTF
v_gene: TRBV20-1
j_gene: TRBJ2-6
abundance: .

CDR3aa: CASRSPGVDQPQHF
v_gene: TRBV7-2
j_gene: TRBJ1-5
abundance: many

CDR3aa: CSVVDGGNQPQHF
v_gene: TRBV29-1
j_gene: TRBJ1-5
abundance: .

CDR3aa: CASFRSSWEETQYF
v_gene: TRBV6-2/TRBV6-3
j_gene: TRBJ2-5
abundance: few

CDR3aa: CASSLTPIGSGAEETQYF
v_gene: TRBV7-9
j_gene: TRBJ2-5
abundance: many

CDR3aa: CATSRDWDRANVLTF
v_gene: TRBV15
j_gene: TRBJ2-6
abundance: .

CDR3aa: CASSDKKRTGDETQYF
v_gene: TRBV25-1
j_gene: TRBJ2-5
abundance: .

CDR3aa: CASSSDSYNSPLHF
v_gene: TRBV7-9
j_gene: TRBJ1-6
abundance: many

CDR3aa: CASSLWDRQETQYF
v_gene: TRBV5-8
j_gene: TRBJ2-5
abundance: many

CDR3aa: CAISGSQGYEQYF
v_gene: TRBV7-6
j_gene: TRBJ2-7
abundance: .

CDR3aa: CASSYTGGRNTEAFF
v_gene: TRBV7-9
j_gene: TRBJ1-1
abundance: .

CDR3aa: CASSFGQGSGNTIYF
v_gene: TRBV13
j_gene: TRBJ1-3
abundance: few

CDR3aa: CASSQPGQGRGEQYF
v_gene: TRBV12-3/TRBV12-4
j_gene: TRBJ2-7
abundance: .

CDR3aa: CATSNRPAYEQYF
v_gene: TRBV15
j_gene: TRBJ2-7
abundance: few

CDR3aa: CATSRGGQGKLFF
v_gene: TRBV15
j_gene: TRBJ1-4
abundance: once

CDR3aa: CASSRLGLGKEQYF
v_gene: TRBV5-4
j_gene: TRBJ2-7
abundance: .

CDR3aa: CASSVDEGALGRETQYF
v_gene: TRBV9
j_gene: TRBJ2-5
abundance: once

CDR3aa: CASSPSVVVGEQYF
v_gene: TRBV7-2
j_gene: TRBJ2-7
abundance: many

CDR3aa: CSVERGRETGNTF
v_gene: TRBV29-1
j_gene: TRBJ1-2
abundance: once

CDR3aa: CSAITRRRTIQETQYF
v_gene: TRBV20-1
j_gene: TRBJ2-5
abundance: few

CDR3aa: CASSTGTAANSPLHF
v_gene: TRBV19
j_gene: TRBJ1-6
abundance: many

CDR3aa: CASSLTGGRQPQHF
v_gene: TRBV5-1
j_gene: TRBJ1-5
abundance: many

CDR3aa: CASQNPVLGGYTF
v_gene: TRBV5-1
j_gene: TRBJ1-2
abundance: .

CDR3aa: CATSSSERRVDGYTF
v_gene: TRBV15
j_gene: TRBJ1-2
abundance: .

CDR3aa: CASSQIPGGRTGTQYF
v_gene: TRBV10-3
j_gene: TRBJ2-5
abundance: .

CDR3aa: CASSFQGLPGELFF
v_gene: TRBV7-2
j_gene: TRBJ2-2
abundance: few

CDR3aa: CASSLDGTKWEAFF
v_gene: TRBV7-8
j_gene: TRBJ1-1
abundance: .

CDR3aa: CASSLGQASEQYF
v_gene: TRBV13
j_gene: TRBJ2-7
abundance: many

CDR3aa: CSASYLAGVETQYF
v_gene: TRBV20-1
j_gene: TRBJ2-5
abundance: few